The rows below give T cell receptor beta chains drawn from one sample of a study of blood T cell repertoires in COVID-19. The table came from immunoSEQ multiplex PCR; TCRdb's copy has only in-frame clones and leaves some out. Of 85,000 to 120,000 clones listed, about three quarters were seen once; the top ten hold about 6.3%. Material for sequencing was peripheral blood. The receptors stem from a man at least 80 years old with COVID-19, enrolled during active disease. Each CDR3 is given with its conserved first and last residue. Each record gives: clone size, J gene, V gene, D gene, CDR3 protein, CDR3 DNA. D genes are given only for firm matches. Clone size is stated in some rows and not others, as once, few, many or a class when expanded.

>.|TRBJ2-1|TRBV30|TRBD2
CAWSPPAGYEQFF
TGTGCCTGGAGTCCTCCAGCGGGATATGAGCAGTTCTTC
>.|TRBJ2-5|TRBV5-1|.
CASSYGPQETQYF
TGCGCCAGCAGCTATGGGCCCCAAGAGACCCAGTACTTC
>.|TRBJ2-3|TRBV6-5|.
CASSYSLGTDTQYF
TGTGCCAGCAGTTACTCTCTAGGCACAGATACGCAGTATTTT
>.|TRBJ2-1|TRBV30|TRBD2
CAWRASGRGNEQFF
TGTGCCTGGAGGGCTAGCGGGAGAGGGAATGAGCAGTTCTTC
>few|TRBJ1-4|TRBV5-1|.
CASSMRPIFATNEKLFF
TGCGCCAGCAGTATGAGGCCTATATTTGCAACTAATGAAAAACTGTTTTTT
>.|TRBJ2-2|TRBV7-9|TRBD2
CASSSGTSGISGELFF
TGTGCCAGCAGCTCTGGGACTAGCGGGATATCCGGGGAGCTGTTTTTT
>.|TRBJ2-2|TRBV9|TRBD2
CASSSGTSGAGELFF
TGTGCCAGCAGCTCCGGGACTAGCGGGGCCGGGGAGCTGTTTTTT
>.|TRBJ1-2|TRBV10-3|.
CAISEQDYGYTF
TGTGCCATCAGTGAACAAGACTATGGCTACACCTTC
>.|TRBJ2-1|TRBV24-1|TRBD2
CATSDSALPAGGYNEQFF
TGTGCCACCAGTGATTCCGCCCTTCCCGCGGGGGGTTACAATGAGCAGTTCTTC
>.|TRBJ2-3|TRBV5-1|TRBD2
CASSLEASGRAGDTQYF
TGCGCCAGCAGCTTGGAAGCTAGCGGGAGGGCTGGAGATACGCAGTATTTT
>.|TRBJ1-2|TRBV5-4|TRBD1
CASSSNRGQGDGYTF
TGTGCCAGCAGCTCGAACAGGGGGCAAGGTGATGGCTACACCTTC
>.|TRBJ2-3|TRBV19|TRBD1
CASSRDRGSDTQYF
TGTGCCAGTAGCCGCGACAGGGGATCAGATACGCAGTATTTT
>.|TRBJ2-5|TRBV5-1|TRBD2
CASSLSSGRQETQYF
TGCGCCAGCAGCTTGTCTAGCGGGAGGCAAGAGACCCAGTACTTC
>.|TRBJ2-7|TRBV7-8|TRBD1
CASSSVGTGGSYEQYF
TGTGCCAGCAGTTCGGTTGGGACAGGGGGCTCCTACGAGCAGTACTTC
>.|TRBJ2-7|TRBV7-2|TRBD1
CASSLAAGGGGYEQYF
TGTGCCAGCAGCTTAGCCGCAGGGGGCGGCGGGTACGAGCAGTACTTC
>.|TRBJ1-1|TRBV5-1|.
CASSPFGGNTEAFF
TGCGCCAGCAGCCCTTTTGGCGGGAACACTGAAGCTTTCTTT
>.|TRBJ2-7|TRBV14|.
CASSQDFRRSYYEQYF
TGTGCCAGCAGCCAAGATTTTAGGCGGTCGTACTACGAGCAGTACTTC
>.|TRBJ2-3|TRBV14|TRBD1
CASTRGTGTNTQYF
TGTGCCAGCACCCGCGGGACAGGGACAAATACGCAGTATTTT
>once|TRBJ2-1|TRBV13|.
CASSLAGESYNEQFF
TGTGCCAGCAGCTTAGCGGGAGAGTCCTACAATGAGCAGTTCTTC
>.|TRBJ1-1|TRBV6-5|.
CASSYGINTEAFF
TGTGCCAGCAGTTACGGCATCAACACTGAAGCTTTCTTT
>once|TRBJ2-5|TRBV7-2|TRBD1
CASSLAFRGQETQYF
TGTGCCAGCAGCTTAGCGTTCAGGGGGCAAGAGACCCAGTACTTC
>.|TRBJ2-7|TRBV18|TRBD1
CASSSGTGGFSYEQYF
TGTGCCAGCTCATCAGGAACAGGGGGATTCTCCTACGAGCAGTACTTC
>.|TRBJ2-5|TRBV6-5|TRBD1
CASSSTVRTGVETQYF
TGTGCCAGCAGTTCAACCGTCCGGACAGGGGTTGAGACCCAGTACTTC
>once|TRBJ2-3|TRBV5-1|TRBD2
CASSQRENTDTQYF
TGCGCCAGCAGCCAGCGGGAGAACACAGATACGCAGTATTTT